A single sample gave rise to the 13 T cell receptor beta chains below, sequenced in a study of cytomegalovirus exposure and HLA in healthy donors. The study ran its PCR with 60 Vbeta and 13 Jbeta primers. Sequenced by immunoSEQ multiplex PCR; TCRdb stores in-frame clones only, minus some. The table includes 100,000 to 150,000 clones, roughly 79% detected once. Sequenced: PBMCs. The receptor source for this set is a woman in her late teens or twenties in good health and CMV-seronegative.

V gene TRBV6-6 combines with J gene TRBJ2-5; tentative D call: TRBD2 (5 bases). This CDR3 is 14 amino acids long. Germline V gene sequence: CDR1 MNHNY, CDR2 SVGAGI (reference sequence). V dropped 2 bases and J dropped 5 bases, with 12 bases sitting between them. The chain's CDR3 is CASSYEGSRETQYF. As DNA, the CDR3 is TGTGCCAGCAGTTACGAGGGAAGTCGGGAGACCCAGTACTTC.

This chain joins TRBV29-1 and TRBJ2-1; TRBD1 might be the D (5 bases). The V end lost 3 bases, the J end lost 2 bases, and 20 bases lay between the germline ends. CDR1 and CDR2 (germline): SQVTM, ANQGSEA. This CDR3 is built from 17 residues. The CDR3 here is CSVEGNNNRRTYNEQFF. The CDR3 nucleotides read TGCAGCGTTGAGGGTAACAACAACAGGCGAACCTACAATGAGCAGTTCTTC.

The chain carries TRBV7-9 and TRBJ1-2, with 12 bases lining up with TRBD1. The ends lost 5 bases at V and 4 bases at J; junction bases unmatched: 11. This CDR3 contains 17 residues. Germline V gene sequence: CDR1 SEHNR, CDR2 FQNEAQ (reference sequence). CDR3 sequence reads: CASSRGSGQGALYGYTF. DNA of the CDR3: TGTGCCAGCAGCCGGGGATCGGGACAGGGGGCACTCTATGGCTACACCTTC.

J is TRBJ1-1 and V is TRBV7-6; D uncertain. Germline V lookup: CDR1 SGHVS, CDR2 FNYEAQ. V was shortened by 3 bases and J by 2 bases, with 7 bases between the two germline ends. This CDR3 region has 13 residues. The CDR3 is CASSLPGNTEAFF. The DNA for the CDR3 is TGTGCCAGCAGCTTGCCCGGTAACACTGAAGCTTTCTTT.

The gene calls are TRBV2 and TRBJ1-5; TRBD1 matches 8 bases. The CDR3 is 15 amino acids. Germline V gene data show CDR1 as SNHLY and CDR2 as FYNNEI. With V trimmed by 3 bases and J by 7 bases, 8 bases remained unmatched. Here the CDR3 DNA reads TGTGCCAGCAGTGAGCAGGGGGCCTGGGGGCAGCCCCAGCATTTT. Translating gives CASSEQGAWGQPQHF.

The V call is TRBV7-6, the J call TRBJ1-1; unclear D gene. Trimming took off 5 bases at V and 4 bases at J, with 11 bases between the two ends. There are 13 residues in the CDR3. In germline, CDR1 is SGHVS, CDR2 FNYEAQ. CDR3 DNA sequence: TGTGCCAGCAGCCTTGCGGGTCGCACTGAAGCTTTCTTT. Its translation is CASSLAGRTEAFF.

This clone came up a few times. V gene TRBV4-1 combines with J gene TRBJ2-2; D is undetermined. V lost 6 bases and J lost 0, with 11 bases in between. CDR3 length: 15 residues. From germline, CDR1 is MGHRA and CDR2 YSYEKL. This CDR3 is CASSFSGANTGELFF. The CDR3 coding sequence is TGCGCCAGCAGTTTTTCCGGAGCGAACACCGGGGAGCTGTTTTTT.

The J gene is TRBJ1-5, the V gene TRBV2, with 9 bases identical to TRBD1. The CDR3 length is 16 residues. The ends lost 10 bases at V and 9 bases at J; junction bases unmatched: 19. Per germline, CDR1 SNHLY and CDR2 FYNNEI. The CDR3 bases are TGTGCCACCAGCACCCGGACAGGGGAGGTTCCTCGGCCCCAGCATTTT. Its protein is CATSTRTGEVPRPQHF. Full variable domain (missing parts from reference TRBV2 and TRBJ1-5): EPEVTQTPSHQVTQMGQEVILRCVPISNHLYFYWYRQILGQKVEFLVSFYNNEISEKSEIFDDQFSVERPDGSNFTLKIRSTKLEDSAMYFCATSTRTGEVPRPQHFGDGTRLSIL.

V is TRBV5-1 and J is TRBJ2-7; possible D gene TRBD2, 6 bases. This CDR3 is built from 13 residues. V was cut by 5 bases and J by 7 bases, with 16 bases left in between. Germline CDR1 SGHRS, CDR2 YFSETQ. CDR3: CASSSGTRIEQYF. The CDR3 DNA reads TGCGCCAGCAGTTCCGGGACTCGCATAGAGCAGTACTTC.

The chain carries TRBV7-8 and TRBJ2-7, with TRBD2 identical over 8 bases. The length of the CDR3 is 16 residues. V shed 0 bases and J 7 bases; nucleotides not matched to a gene: 11. Per the germline V gene, CDR1 is SGHVS and CDR2 is FQNEAQ. The CDR3 DNA follows: TGTGCCAGCAGCTTAGCGCGGGCCGGGGGGGCGTGGGAGCAGTACTTC. It yields the protein CASSLARAGGAWEQYF. The entire variable domain, with the rest obtained from reference TRBV7-8 and TRBJ2-7, is as follows: GAGVSQSPRYKVAKRGQDVALRCDPISGHVSLFWYQQALGQGPEFLTYFQNEAQLDKSGLPSDRFFAERPEGSVSTLKIQRTQQEDSAVYLCASSLARAGGAWEQYFGPGTRLTVT.

This chain links TRBV5-4 with TRBJ1-1; TRBD1 agrees at 8 bases. The CDR3 is 14 residues long. V lost 4 bases, J lost 4 bases, and 6 bases stayed unmatched. The germline CDR1 and CDR2 sequences are SGHNT and YYREEE (reference sequence). Here the CDR3 reads CASSLLQGATEAFF. CDR3 bases: TGTGCCAGCAGCCTTCTCCAGGGGGCCACTGAAGCTTTCTTT.

The chain employs TRBV2 and TRBJ2-5, with 11 nucleotides matching TRBD2. Trimming took 5 bases from V and 5 from J; bases not matched to a gene: 10. The CDR3 totals 16 residues. CDR1 is SNHLY, CDR2 FYNNEI, per germline. CDR3 region: CASSTPSGRPRETQYF. The CDR3 coding sequence is TGTGCCAGCAGTACACCTAGCGGGAGGCCGCGGGAGACCCAGTACTTC.

The chain recombines TRBV18 with TRBJ2-5; unclear D gene. The CDR3 consists of 14 residues. V dropped 3 bases and J dropped 5 bases, with 13 bases sitting between them. Germline-derived CDR1 and CDR2 are KGHSH and LQKENI. CDR3 region: CASSPGSFGETQYF. CDR3 nucleotides: TGTGCCAGCTCACCGGGTAGTTTCGGGGAGACCCAGTACTTC.